This is a list of T cell receptor beta chains from one sample in a study of T cell responses to AZD1222 COVID-19 vaccine. Generated by immunoSEQ multiplex PCR, the TCRdb table keeps only in-frame clones and is missing some. The table records around 170,000 clones, approximately 91% of them present only once. The material sequenced was peripheral blood, taken on day 0 of AZD1222 vaccination. The receptors originated from an adult in good health. The CDR3 runs from the conserved cysteine through the conserved F or W. The D gene is left open where the match is weak. Some rows have no size entry. The others give once, few or many, or a class for an expanded clone.

V	size	length	D	J	CDR3	DNA
TRBV19	-	16	TRBD1	TRBJ1-5	CASTRQGRGSNQPQHF	TGTGCCAGTACTAGACAGGGGAGAGGTAGCAATCAGCCCCAGCATTTT
TRBV7-9	-	14	-	TRBJ1-2	CASKTGPTNYGYTF	TGTGCCAGCAAGACGGGGCCGACTAACTATGGCTACACCTTC
TRBV4-2	-	19	TRBD2	TRBJ2-2	CASSQEGTGSGGYTGELFF	TGTGCCAGCAGCCAGGAGGGTACGGGCAGCGGGGGGTACACCGGGGAGCTGTTTTTT
TRBV3-1/TRBV3-2	-	14	-	TRBJ2-2	CASSQELGTGELFF	TGTGCCAGCAGCCAAGAACTAGGCACCGGGGAGCTGTTTTTT
TRBV27	-	13	-	TRBJ1-1	CASTAQGRTEAFF	TGTGCCAGCACCGCGCAGGGACGGACTGAAGCTTTCTTT
TRBV5-1	-	16	-	TRBJ2-2	CASSLRTGGNTGELFF	TGCGCCAGCAGCTTGCGTACCGGGGGGAACACCGGGGAGCTGTTTTTT
TRBV7-9	-	14	TRBD1	TRBJ1-5	CASSQQGINQPQHF	TGTGCCAGCAGCCAACAGGGGATCAATCAGCCCCAGCATTTT
TRBV9	-	15	TRBD1	TRBJ1-2	CASSVEVQGAYGYTF	TGTGCCAGCAGCGTAGAGGTACAGGGGGCCTATGGCTACACCTTC
TRBV6-5	-	12	-	TRBJ2-1	CASSYTGDEQFF	TGTGCCAGCAGTTATACGGGCGATGAGCAGTTCTTC
TRBV19	-	15	-	TRBJ1-4	CASSIGGTTNEKLFF	TGTGCCAGTAGTATTGGCGGGACAACTAATGAAAAACTGTTTTTT
TRBV6-5	-	15	-	TRBJ1-3	CASSYSAGSGNTIYF	TGTGCCAGCAGTTACTCTGCAGGGTCTGGAAACACCATATATTTT
TRBV25-1	-	16	-	TRBJ2-1	CATNSPGQSSYNEQFF	TGTGCCACCAATTCCCCCGGGCAGAGTTCCTACAATGAGCAGTTCTTC
TRBV12-3/TRBV12-4	-	13	-	TRBJ1-1	CASSYTGNTEAFF	TGTGCCAGCAGTTACACAGGGAACACTGAAGCTTTCTTT
TRBV9	-	15	-	TRBJ1-2	CASSGTGTRNYGYTF	TGTGCCAGCAGCGGGACCGGGACAAGGAACTATGGCTACACCTTC
TRBV19	-	14	TRBD2	TRBJ2-5	CASSIAGGQETQYF	TGTGCCAGTAGCATAGCGGGGGGACAAGAGACCCAGTACTTC
TRBV11-2	-	14	TRBD2	TRBJ2-7	CASSFSGGVYEQYF	TGTGCCAGCAGCTTTAGCGGGGGGGTGTACGAGCAGTACTTC
TRBV7-9	-	14	-	TRBJ2-5	CASSSTGTKETQYF	TGTGCCAGCAGCTCAACCGGGACGAAAGAGACCCAGTACTTC
TRBV2	-	13	TRBD2	TRBJ2-7	CAIRRDYPYEQYF	TGTGCCATCCGCCGGGACTATCCCTACGAGCAGTACTTC
TRBV4-3	-	15	TRBD1	TRBJ1-2	CASSQDRGTAYGYTF	TGCGCCAGCAGCCAAGACCGCGGGACAGCATATGGCTACACCTTC
TRBV7-2	-	15	-	TRBJ2-4	CASSLGRGRENIQYF	TGTGCCAGCAGCTTAGGTCGAGGTAGGGAAAACATTCAGTACTTC
TRBV28	few	13	-	TRBJ2-3	CASSYPSVDTQYF	TGTGCCAGCAGTTACCCAAGTGTGGATACGCAGTATTTT
TRBV19	-	14	-	TRBJ1-6	CASTRGGGGSPLHF	TGTGCCAGCACCCGGGGGGGTGGTGGTTCACCCCTCCACTTT
TRBV3-1/TRBV3-2	-	15	TRBD2	TRBJ2-2	CASSQSGLFSGELFF	TGTGCCAGCAGCCAATCGGGACTATTTTCCGGGGAGCTGTTTTTT
TRBV12-3/TRBV12-4	-	11	-	TRBJ2-1	CASSLFYEQFF	TGTGCCAGCAGTTTATTTTATGAGCAGTTCTTC
TRBV5-1	-	13	-	TRBJ2-2	CASRALNTGELFF	TGCGCCAGCAGGGCCCTTAACACCGGGGAGCTGTTTTTT
TRBV7-9	-	16	-	TRBJ2-1	CASSPRLRDAGREQFF	TGTGCCAGCAGCCCAAGACTCCGGGACGCAGGCCGGGAGCAGTTCTTC
TRBV4-1	-	18	-	TRBJ1-5	CASSQEGPGGGSNQPQHF	TGCGCCAGCAGCCAAGAAGGGCCTGGGGGGGGTAGCAATCAGCCCCAGCATTTT
TRBV5-1	-	14	-	TRBJ1-2	CASSRLDVNYGYTF	TGCGCCAGCAGCCGCCTGGACGTTAACTATGGCTACACCTTC
TRBV27	once	14	TRBD1	TRBJ2-7	CASSLSTGGYEQYF	TGTGCCAGCAGTTTATCGACAGGGGGCTACGAGCAGTACTTC
TRBV21-1	-	17	-	TRBJ2-7	CASSKVAPGRLSYEQYF	TGTGCCAGCAGCAAAGTGGCCCCGGGGCGGCTCTCCTACGAGCAGTACTTC
TRBV18	-	16	TRBD2	TRBJ2-3	CASSPPASGRLDTQYF	TGTGCCAGCTCACCACCGGCTAGCGGGAGGTTGGATACGCAGTATTTT
TRBV5-4	-	17	TRBD1	TRBJ2-1	CASSPQGGQVSYNEQFF	TGTGCCAGCAGCCCTCAGGGTGGACAGGTCTCCTACAATGAGCAGTTCTTC
TRBV7-9	-	13	TRBD1	TRBJ2-7	CASSRTGPYEQYF	TGTGCCAGCTCCAGGACAGGCCCCTACGAGCAGTACTTC
TRBV20-1	-	11	-	TRBJ1-1	CSARVVDEAFF	TGCAGTGCTAGAGTCGTGGATGAAGCTTTCTTT
TRBV5-4	-	18	-	TRBJ1-1	CASSLGKTLRGVDTEAFF	TGTGCCAGCAGCTTGGGGAAAACACTCAGGGGCGTGGACACTGAAGCTTTCTTT
TRBV14	-	13	-	TRBJ2-2	CASSHGVPGELFF	TGTGCCAGCAGCCATGGGGTCCCCGGGGAGCTGTTTTTT
TRBV19	-	17	-	TRBJ2-3	CASSMLGEPLSTDTQYF	TGTGCCAGTAGTATGTTGGGGGAGCCACTTAGCACAGATACGCAGTATTTT
TRBV5-1	-	15	TRBD2	TRBJ2-2	CASSRTRGDTGELFF	TGCGCCAGCAGCAGGACACGGGGGGACACCGGGGAGCTGTTTTTT
TRBV7-9	-	17	TRBD1	TRBJ1-4	CASRLGRPGGTNEKLFF	TGTGCCAGCAGATTAGGCCGGCCAGGGGGTACTAATGAAAAACTGTTTTTT
TRBV29-1	-	17	-	TRBJ2-2	CSVKGRLGEANTGELFF	TGCAGCGTTAAGGGCAGGTTGGGTGAGGCGAACACCGGGGAGCTGTTTTTT
TRBV5-1	-	14	-	TRBJ1-1	CASSLGTANTEAFF	TGCGCCAGCAGCTTGGGGACGGCGAACACTGAAGCTTTCTTT
TRBV5-1	-	12	-	TRBJ2-1	CASSLSGNEQFF	TGCGCCAGCAGCTTGTCGGGCAATGAGCAGTTCTTC
TRBV9	-	17	TRBD2	TRBJ2-1	CASSSGGLAGVALEQFF	TGTGCCAGCAGCTCCGGGGGACTAGCGGGAGTTGCTCTTGAGCAGTTCTTC
TRBV10-1	-	13	-	TRBJ2-7	CASSPGHLYEQYF	TGCGCCAGCAGTCCGGGACACCTCTACGAGCAGTACTTC
TRBV7-9	-	12	-	TRBJ1-1	CASSRPEAAAFF	TGTGCCAGCAGCCGACCCGAAGCGGCGGCTTTCTTT